A single count supports the clone carrying this T cell receptor beta chain. The data stem from a study of blood T cell repertoires in COVID-19. The overall study: Spain, Italy and the United States supplied samples that represented acute and convalescent COVID-19. The analysed material was cDNA or gDNA that came from T cells, B-cell-depleted T cells, or PBMCs.

Authors' analysis steps: How many nucleated cells were present was estimated from reference gene primer amplification. Clones were sequenced by immunoSEQ multiplex PCR, and TCRdb holds only the in-frame ones, with some missing. The V and J calls and clone size come from that table; D and trimming were worked out from the DNA. The sample comprises a few hundred thousand clones, roughly 85% of which are singletons, and under 2.5% rests with the top ten. Those enrolled in Seattle joined during active infection and were followed longitudinally afterward. Trimming removed 0 bases from V and 8 bases from J, with 11 bases in between. The CDR3 runs 14 residues. Looked up from germline, CDR1 is LNHNV and CDR2 is YYDKDF (reference sequence).

The TCR was taken from a woman between 70 and 85 years old with COVID-19, enrolled during active disease. The gene calls are TRBV15 and TRBJ2-1; D possibly corresponds to TRBD1 (6 bases). The sequenced sample consisted of peripheral blood. The CDR3: CATSRDPGADEQFF. CDR3 bases: TGTGCCACCAGCAGAGATCCAGGGGCGGATGAGCAGTTCTTC.